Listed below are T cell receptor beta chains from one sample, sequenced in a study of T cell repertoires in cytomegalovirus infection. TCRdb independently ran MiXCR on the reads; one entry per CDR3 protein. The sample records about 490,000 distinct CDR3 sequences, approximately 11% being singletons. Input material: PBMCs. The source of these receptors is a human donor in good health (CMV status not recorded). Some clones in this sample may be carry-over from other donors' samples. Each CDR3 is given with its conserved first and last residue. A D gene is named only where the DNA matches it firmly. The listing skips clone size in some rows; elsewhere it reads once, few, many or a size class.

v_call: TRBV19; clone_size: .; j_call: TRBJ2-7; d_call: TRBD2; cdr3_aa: CASHGLAGGEQYF; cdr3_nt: TGTGCCAGTCACGGACTAGCGGGAGGCGAGCAGTACTTC
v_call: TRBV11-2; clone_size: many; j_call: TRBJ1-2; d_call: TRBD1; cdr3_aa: CASTIQGATNYGYTF; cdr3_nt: TGTGCCAGCACTATACAGGGGGCCACTAACTATGGCTACACCTTC
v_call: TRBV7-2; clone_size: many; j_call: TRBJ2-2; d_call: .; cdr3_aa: CASSLEGIGELFF; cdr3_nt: TGTGCCAGCAGCTTAGAGGGAATCGGGGAGCTGTTTTTT
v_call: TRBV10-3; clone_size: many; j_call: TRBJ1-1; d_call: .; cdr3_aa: CATLGPRGKNTEAFF; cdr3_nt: TGTGCCACCCTGGGCCCCCGGGGGAAGAATACTGAAGCTTTCTTT
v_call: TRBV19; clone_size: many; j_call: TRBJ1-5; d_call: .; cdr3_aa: CASSGVGGKDSNQPQHF; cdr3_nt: TGTGCCAGTAGTGGAGTGGGGGGGAAGGATAGCAATCAGCCCCAGCATTTT
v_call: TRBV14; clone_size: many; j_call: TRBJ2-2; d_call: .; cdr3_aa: CASSQYGELFF; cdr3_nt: TGTGCCAGCAGCCAATACGGGGAGCTGTTTTTT
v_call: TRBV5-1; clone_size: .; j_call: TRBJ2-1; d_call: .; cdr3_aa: CASSTTMWPYNEQFF; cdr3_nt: TGCGCCAGCAGCACCACAATGTGGCCCTACAATGAGCAGTTCTTC
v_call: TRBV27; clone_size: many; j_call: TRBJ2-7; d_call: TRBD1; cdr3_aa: CASSLSGQGLSYEQYF; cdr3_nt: TGTGCCAGCAGTTTATCCGGACAGGGACTTTCCTACGAGCAGTACTTC
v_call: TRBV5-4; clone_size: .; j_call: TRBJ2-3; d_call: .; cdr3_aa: CASSLGSAITDTQYF; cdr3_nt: TGTGCCAGCAGCTTGGGATCAGCGATCACAGATACGCAGTATTTT
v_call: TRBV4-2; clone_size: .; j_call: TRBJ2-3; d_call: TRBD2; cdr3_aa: CASSQGTSGRFTDTQYF; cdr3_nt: TGTGCCAGCAGCCAGGGGACTAGCGGGAGGTTCACAGATACGCAGTATTTT
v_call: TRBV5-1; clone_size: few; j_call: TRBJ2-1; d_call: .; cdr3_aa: CASSPGQEGSSRQFF; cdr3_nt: TGCGCCAGCAGCCCCGGACAGGAGGGGTCAAGTCGGCAGTTCTTC
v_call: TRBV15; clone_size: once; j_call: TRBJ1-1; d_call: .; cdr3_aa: CATSREGRTEAFF; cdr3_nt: TGTGCCACCAGCAGAGAGGGGAGAACTGAAGCTTTCTTT
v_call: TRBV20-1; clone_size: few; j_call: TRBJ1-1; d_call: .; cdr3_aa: CSARADLSTEAFF; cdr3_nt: TGCAGTGCTAGAGCCGATCTCAGCACTGAAGCTTTCTTT
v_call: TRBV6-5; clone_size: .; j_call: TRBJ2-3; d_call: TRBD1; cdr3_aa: CASTNRGRVTDTQYF; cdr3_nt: TGTGCCAGCACCAACAGGGGGCGCGTCACAGATACGCAGTATTTT
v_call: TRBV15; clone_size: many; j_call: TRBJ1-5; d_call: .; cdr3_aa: CATSRRGVDQPQHF; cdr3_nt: TGTGCCACCAGCAGGAGGGGCGTAGATCAGCCCCAGCATTTT
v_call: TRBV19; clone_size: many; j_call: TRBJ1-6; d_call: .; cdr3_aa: CASTMGRTQNSPLHF; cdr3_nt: TGTGCCAGTACTATGGGACGGACCCAGAATTCACCCCTCCACTTT
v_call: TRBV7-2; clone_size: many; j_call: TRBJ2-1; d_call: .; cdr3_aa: CASSQDNEQFF; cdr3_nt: TGTGCCAGCAGCCAAGACAATGAGCAGTTCTTC
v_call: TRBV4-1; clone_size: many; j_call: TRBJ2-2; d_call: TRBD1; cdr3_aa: CASSHLWTGDTGELFF; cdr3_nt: TGCGCCAGCAGCCACCTTTGGACAGGGGACACCGGGGAGCTGTTTTTT
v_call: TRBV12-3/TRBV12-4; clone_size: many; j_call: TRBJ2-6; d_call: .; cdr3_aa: CASSFQAQGANVLTF; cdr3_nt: TGTGCCAGCAGTTTCCAGGCCCAAGGGGCCAACGTCCTGACTTTC
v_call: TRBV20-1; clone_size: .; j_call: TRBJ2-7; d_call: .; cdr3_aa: CSATHRGVSYEQYF; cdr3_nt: TGCAGTGCTACCCATCGGGGAGTCTCCTACGAGCAGTACTTC
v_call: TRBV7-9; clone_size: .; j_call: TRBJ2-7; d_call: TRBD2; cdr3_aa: CASSPKPSGSSYEQYF; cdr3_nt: TGTGCCAGCAGCCCCAAACCCAGCGGGAGTTCCTACGAGCAGTACTTC
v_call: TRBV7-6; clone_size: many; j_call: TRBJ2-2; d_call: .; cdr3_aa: CASSLLHDTLNTGELFF; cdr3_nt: TGTGCCAGCAGCTTACTTCACGATACTCTTAACACCGGGGAGCTGTTTTTT
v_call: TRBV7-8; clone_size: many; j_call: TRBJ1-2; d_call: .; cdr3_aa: CASSLVPVGVNYGYTF; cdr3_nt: TGTGCCAGCAGCTTAGTTCCCGTGGGGGTTAACTATGGCTACACCTTC
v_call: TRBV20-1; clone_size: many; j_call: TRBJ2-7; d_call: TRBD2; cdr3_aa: CSARDSTGTSGSYEQYF; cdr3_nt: TGCAGTGCTAGAGATTCCACCGGGACTAGCGGCTCCTACGAGCAGTACTTC
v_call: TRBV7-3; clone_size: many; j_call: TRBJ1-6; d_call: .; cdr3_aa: CASSSGLNSPLHF; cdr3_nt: TGTGCCAGCAGCTCAGGGCTAAATTCACCCCTCCACTTT
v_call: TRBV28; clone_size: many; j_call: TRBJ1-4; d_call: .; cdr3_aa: CASSDRLIYEKLFF; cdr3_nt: TGTGCCAGCAGCGACAGACTAATTTATGAAAAACTGTTTTTT
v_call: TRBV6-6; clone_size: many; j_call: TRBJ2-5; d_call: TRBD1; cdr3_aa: CASSFLSRGLETQYF; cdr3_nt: TGTGCCAGCAGTTTCCTTTCGAGGGGGCTGGAGACCCAGTACTTC
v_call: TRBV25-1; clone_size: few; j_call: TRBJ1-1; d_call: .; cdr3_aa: CASRDYEGRGTEAFF; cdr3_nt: TGTGCCAGCAGGGATTATGAGGGCCGGGGGACTGAAGCTTTCTTT
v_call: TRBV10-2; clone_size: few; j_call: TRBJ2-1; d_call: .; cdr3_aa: CASRPGYNEQFF; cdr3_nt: TGCGCCAGCAGACCAGGGTACAATGAGCAGTTCTTC
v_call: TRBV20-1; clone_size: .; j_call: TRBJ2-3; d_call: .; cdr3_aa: CSASGDFGDTQYF; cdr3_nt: TGCAGTGCTAGCGGGGATTTTGGGGATACGCAGTATTTT
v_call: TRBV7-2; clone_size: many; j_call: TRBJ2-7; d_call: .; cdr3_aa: CASSFGGSTYEQYF; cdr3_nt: TGTGCCAGCAGCTTTGGGGGCTCGACCTACGAGCAGTACTTC
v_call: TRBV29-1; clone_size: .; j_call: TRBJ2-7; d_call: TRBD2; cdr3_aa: CSVEELAGGSYPYEQYF; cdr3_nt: TGCAGCGTTGAAGAACTAGCGGGAGGTTCCTACCCCTACGAGCAGTACTTC
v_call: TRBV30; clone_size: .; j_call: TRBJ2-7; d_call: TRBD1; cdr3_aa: CAWSQGDTYEQYF; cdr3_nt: TGTGCCTGGAGTCAGGGGGATACCTACGAGCAGTACTTC
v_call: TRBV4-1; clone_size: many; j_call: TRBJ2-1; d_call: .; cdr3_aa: CASSRTSIESYNEQFF; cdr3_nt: TGCGCCAGCAGCCGCACGTCAATCGAATCCTACAATGAGCAGTTCTTC
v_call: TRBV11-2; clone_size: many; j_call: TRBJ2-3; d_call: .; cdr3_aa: CASSLQGIDTQYF; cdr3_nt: TGTGCCAGCAGCTTACAGGGGATAGATACGCAGTATTTT
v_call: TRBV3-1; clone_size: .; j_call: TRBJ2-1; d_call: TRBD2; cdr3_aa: CASSQISGLVGGNEQFF; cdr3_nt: TGTGCCAGCAGCCAAATTTCAGGACTAGTTGGCGGGAATGAGCAGTTCTTC
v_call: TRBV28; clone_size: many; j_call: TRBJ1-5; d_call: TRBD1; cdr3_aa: CASSPTRGRGMYQPQHF; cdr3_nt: TGTGCCAGCAGTCCAACCCGGGGCAGGGGGATGTATCAGCCCCAGCATTTT
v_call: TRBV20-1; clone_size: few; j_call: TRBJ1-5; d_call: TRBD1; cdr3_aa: CSARGMTGTGGGQPQHF; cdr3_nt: TGCAGTGCTAGAGGTATGACCGGGACAGGGGGCGGTCAGCCCCAGCATTTT
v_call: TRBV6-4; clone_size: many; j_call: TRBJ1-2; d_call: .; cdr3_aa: CASRARAYGYTF; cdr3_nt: TGTGCCAGCAGGGCGAGGGCCTATGGCTACACCTTC
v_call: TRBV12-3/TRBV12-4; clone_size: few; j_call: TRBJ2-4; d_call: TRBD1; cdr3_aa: CASSSNQGASKNIQYF; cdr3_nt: TGTGCCAGCAGTTCAAACCAGGGGGCATCCAAAAACATTCAGTACTTC
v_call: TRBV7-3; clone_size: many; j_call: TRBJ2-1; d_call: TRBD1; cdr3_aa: CASSDRGYEQFF; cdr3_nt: TGTGCCAGCAGCGACAGGGGTTATGAGCAGTTCTTC
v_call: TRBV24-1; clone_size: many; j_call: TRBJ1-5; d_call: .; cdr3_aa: CATSGHRSGGNQPQHF; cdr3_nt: TGTGCCACCAGTGGCCATAGATCCGGAGGCAATCAGCCCCAGCATTTT
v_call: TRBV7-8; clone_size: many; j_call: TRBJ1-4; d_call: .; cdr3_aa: CASRSRGPNEKLFF; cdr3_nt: TGTGCCAGCAGGTCCAGGGGACCTAATGAAAAACTGTTTTTT
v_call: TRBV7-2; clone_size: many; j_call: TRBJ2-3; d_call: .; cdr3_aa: CASSLGRQSDTQYF; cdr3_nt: TGTGCCAGCAGCTTAGGGCGCCAGTCAGATACGCAGTATTTT
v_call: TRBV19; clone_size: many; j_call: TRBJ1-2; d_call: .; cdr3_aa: CASSMGARANYGYTF; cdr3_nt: TGTGCCAGTAGTATGGGGGCCAGAGCTAACTATGGCTACACCTTC